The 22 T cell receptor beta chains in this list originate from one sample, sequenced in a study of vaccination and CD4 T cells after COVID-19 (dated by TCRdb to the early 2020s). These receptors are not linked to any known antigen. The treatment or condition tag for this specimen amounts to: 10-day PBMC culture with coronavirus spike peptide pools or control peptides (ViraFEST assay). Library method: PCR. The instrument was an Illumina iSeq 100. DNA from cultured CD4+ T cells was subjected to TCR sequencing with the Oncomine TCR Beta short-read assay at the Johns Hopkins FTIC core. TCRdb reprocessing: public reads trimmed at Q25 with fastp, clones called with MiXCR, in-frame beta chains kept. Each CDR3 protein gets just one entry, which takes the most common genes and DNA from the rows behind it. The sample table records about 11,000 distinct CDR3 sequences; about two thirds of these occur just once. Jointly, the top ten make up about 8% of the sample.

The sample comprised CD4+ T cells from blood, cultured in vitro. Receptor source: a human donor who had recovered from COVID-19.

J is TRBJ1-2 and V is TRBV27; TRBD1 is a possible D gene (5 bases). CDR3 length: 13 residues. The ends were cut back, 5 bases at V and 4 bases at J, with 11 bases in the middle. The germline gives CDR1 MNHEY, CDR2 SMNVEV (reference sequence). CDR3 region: CASSPGLGYGYTF. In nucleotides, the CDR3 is TGTGCCAGCAGTCCAGGGCTGGGCTATGGCTACACCTTC.

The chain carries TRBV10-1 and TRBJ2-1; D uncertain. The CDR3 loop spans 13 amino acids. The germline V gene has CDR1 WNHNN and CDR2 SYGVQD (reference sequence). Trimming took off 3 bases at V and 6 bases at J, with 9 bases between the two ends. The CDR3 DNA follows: TGCGCCAGCAGTGATCCCCAATCCAATGAGCAGTTCTTC. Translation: CASSDPQSNEQFF.

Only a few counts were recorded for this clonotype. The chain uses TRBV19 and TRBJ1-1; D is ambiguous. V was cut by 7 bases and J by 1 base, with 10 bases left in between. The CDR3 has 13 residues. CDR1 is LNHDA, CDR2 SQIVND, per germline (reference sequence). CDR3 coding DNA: TGTGCCAGTATGAAGGGCACGAACACTGAAGCTTTCTTT. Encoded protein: CASMKGTNTEAFF. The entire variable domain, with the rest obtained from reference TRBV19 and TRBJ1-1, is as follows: DGGITQSPKYLFRKEGQNVTLSCEQNLNHDAMYWYRQDPGQGLRLIYYSQIVNDFQKGDIAEGYSVSREKKESFPLTVTSAQKNPTAFYLCASMKGTNTEAFFGQGTRLTVV.

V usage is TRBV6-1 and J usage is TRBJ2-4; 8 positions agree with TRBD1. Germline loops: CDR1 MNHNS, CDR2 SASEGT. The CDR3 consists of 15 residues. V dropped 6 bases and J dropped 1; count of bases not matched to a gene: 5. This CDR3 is CASREQGVAKNIQYF. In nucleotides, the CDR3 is TGTGCCAGCAGGGAACAGGGGGTGGCCAAAAACATTCAGTACTTC.

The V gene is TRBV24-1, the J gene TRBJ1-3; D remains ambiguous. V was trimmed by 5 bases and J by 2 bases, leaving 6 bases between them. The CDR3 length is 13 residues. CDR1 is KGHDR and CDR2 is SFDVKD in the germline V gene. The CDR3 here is CATSGLPGNTIYF. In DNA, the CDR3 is TGTGCCACCAGTGGCCTTCCTGGAAACACCATATATTTT.

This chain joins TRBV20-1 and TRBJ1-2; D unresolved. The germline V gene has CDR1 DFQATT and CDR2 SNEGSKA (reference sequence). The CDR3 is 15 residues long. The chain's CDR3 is CIGPVVSEELYGYTF. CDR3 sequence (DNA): TGCATTGGGCCTGTTGTGAGCGAGGAACTCTATGGCTACACCTTC.

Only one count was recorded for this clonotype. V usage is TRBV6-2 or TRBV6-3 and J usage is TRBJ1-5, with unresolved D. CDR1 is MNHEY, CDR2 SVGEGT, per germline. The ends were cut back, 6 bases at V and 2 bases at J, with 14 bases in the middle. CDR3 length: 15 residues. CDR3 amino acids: CASRTRWRGNQPQHF. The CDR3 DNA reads TGTGCCAGCAGAACGAGGTGGAGGGGCAATCAGCCCCAGCATTTT.

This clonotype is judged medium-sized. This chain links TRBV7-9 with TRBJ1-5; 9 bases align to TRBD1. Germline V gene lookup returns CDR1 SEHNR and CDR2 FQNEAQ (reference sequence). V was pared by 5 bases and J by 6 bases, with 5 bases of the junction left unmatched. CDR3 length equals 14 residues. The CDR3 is CASSKPGQGQPQHF. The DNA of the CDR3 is TGTGCCAGCAGCAAACCGGGACAGGGTCAGCCCCAGCATTTT.

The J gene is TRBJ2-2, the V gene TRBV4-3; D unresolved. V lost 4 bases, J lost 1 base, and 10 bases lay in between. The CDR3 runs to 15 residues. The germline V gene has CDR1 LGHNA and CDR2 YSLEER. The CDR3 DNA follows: TGCGCCAGCAGCCGCAAAGGGCTGAACACCGGGGAGCTGTTTTTT. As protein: CASSRKGLNTGELFF.

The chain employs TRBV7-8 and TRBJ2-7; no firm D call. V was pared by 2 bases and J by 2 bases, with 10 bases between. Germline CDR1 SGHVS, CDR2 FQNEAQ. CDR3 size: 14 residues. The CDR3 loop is CASSLSSPAYEQYF. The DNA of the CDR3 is TGTGCCAGCAGCTTATCCAGTCCTGCCTACGAGCAGTACTTC.

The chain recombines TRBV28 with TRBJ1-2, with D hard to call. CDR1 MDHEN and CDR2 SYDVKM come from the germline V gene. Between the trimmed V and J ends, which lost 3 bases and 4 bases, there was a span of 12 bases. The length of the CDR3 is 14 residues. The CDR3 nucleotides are TGTGCCAGCAGTTTGGCGGCTGCTCCCTATGGCTACACCTTC. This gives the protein CASSLAAAPYGYTF.

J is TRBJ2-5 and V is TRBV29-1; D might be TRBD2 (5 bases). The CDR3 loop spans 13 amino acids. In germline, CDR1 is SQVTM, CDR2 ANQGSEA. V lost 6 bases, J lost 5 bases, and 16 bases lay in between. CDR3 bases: TGCAGCGTCATAAGTTGGACTGCTGAGACCCAGTACTTC. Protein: CSVISWTAETQYF.

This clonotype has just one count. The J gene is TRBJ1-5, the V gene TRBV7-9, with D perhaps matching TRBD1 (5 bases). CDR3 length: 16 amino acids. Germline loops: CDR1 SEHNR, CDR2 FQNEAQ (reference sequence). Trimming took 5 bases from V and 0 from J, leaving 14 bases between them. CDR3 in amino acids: CASSPLDSYSNQPQHF. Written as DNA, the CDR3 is TGTGCCAGCAGCCCCTTAGACAGTTATAGCAATCAGCCCCAGCATTTT. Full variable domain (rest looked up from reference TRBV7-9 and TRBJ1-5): DTGVSQNPRHKITKRGQNVTFRCDPISEHNRLYWYRQTLGQGPEFLTYFQNEAQLEKSRLLSDRFSAERPKGSFSTLEIQRTEQGDSAMYLCASSPLDSYSNQPQHFGDGTRLSIL.

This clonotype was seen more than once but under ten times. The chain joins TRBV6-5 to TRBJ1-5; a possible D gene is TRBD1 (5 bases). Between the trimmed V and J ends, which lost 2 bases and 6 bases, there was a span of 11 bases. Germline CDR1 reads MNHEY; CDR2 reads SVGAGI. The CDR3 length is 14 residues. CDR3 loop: CASSYAVGGQPQHF. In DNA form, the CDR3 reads TGTGCCAGCAGTTACGCGGTGGGGGGTCAGCCCCAGCATTTT.

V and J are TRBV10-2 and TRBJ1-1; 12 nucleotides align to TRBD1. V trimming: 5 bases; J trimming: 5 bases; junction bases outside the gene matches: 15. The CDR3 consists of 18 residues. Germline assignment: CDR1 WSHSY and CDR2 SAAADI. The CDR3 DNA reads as TGCGCCAGCAGTAAGGGGCCGGGACAGGGGGCCCCGGGAACTGAAGCTTTCTTT. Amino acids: CASSKGPGQGAPGTEAFF.

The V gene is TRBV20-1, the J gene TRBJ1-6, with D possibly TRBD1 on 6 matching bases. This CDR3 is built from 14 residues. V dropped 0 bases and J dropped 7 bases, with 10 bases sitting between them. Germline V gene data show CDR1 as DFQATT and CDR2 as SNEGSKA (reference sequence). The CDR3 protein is CSARDIGGNSPLHF. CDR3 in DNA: TGCAGTGCTAGAGATATAGGGGGAAATTCACCCCTCCACTTT.

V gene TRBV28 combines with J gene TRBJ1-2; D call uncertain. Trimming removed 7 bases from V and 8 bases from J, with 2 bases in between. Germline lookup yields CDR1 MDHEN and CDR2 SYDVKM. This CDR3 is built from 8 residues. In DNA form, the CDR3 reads TGTGCCAGCAAAGGCTACACCTTC. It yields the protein CASKGYTF.

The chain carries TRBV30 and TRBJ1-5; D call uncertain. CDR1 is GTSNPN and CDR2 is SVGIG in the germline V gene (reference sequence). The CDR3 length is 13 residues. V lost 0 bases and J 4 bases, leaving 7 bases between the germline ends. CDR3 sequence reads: CAWSVGGNQPQHF. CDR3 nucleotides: TGTGCCTGGAGTGTAGGCGGTAATCAGCCCCAGCATTTT.

The CDR3 nucleotides read TGTGCCAGCAGTATGGTAGGGGCCCCGTCGGGCTACACCTTC. It specifies CASSMVGAPSGYTF. The rearrangement links TRBV6-2 or TRBV6-3 to TRBJ1-2, with D perhaps TRBD1 (5 bases). Germline V gene sequence: CDR1 MNHEY, CDR2 SVGEGT. There are 14 residues in the CDR3. Trimming removed 5 bases at V and 8 bases at J, with 18 bases between.

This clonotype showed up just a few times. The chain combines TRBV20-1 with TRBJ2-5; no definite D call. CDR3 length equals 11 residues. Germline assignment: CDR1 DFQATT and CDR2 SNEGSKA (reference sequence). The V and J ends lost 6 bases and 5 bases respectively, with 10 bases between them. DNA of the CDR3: TGCAGTGCCTTGACCGGGGAGACCCAGTACTTC. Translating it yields CSALTGETQYF.

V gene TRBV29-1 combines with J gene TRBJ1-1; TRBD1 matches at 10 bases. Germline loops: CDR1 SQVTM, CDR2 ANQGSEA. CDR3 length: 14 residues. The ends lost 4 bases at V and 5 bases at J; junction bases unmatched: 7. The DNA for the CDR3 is TGCAGCGTTGTCCGGGACAGGGGTTTGACTGAAGCTTTCTTT. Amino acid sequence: CSVVRDRGLTEAFF.

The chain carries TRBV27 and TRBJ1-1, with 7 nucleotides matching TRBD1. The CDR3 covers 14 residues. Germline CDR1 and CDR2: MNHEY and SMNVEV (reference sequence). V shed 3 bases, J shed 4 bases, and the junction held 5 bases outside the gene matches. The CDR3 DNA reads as TGTGCCAGCAGTTTCCGGGACAGCCTCACTGAAGCTTTCTTT. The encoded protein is CASSFRDSLTEAFF.